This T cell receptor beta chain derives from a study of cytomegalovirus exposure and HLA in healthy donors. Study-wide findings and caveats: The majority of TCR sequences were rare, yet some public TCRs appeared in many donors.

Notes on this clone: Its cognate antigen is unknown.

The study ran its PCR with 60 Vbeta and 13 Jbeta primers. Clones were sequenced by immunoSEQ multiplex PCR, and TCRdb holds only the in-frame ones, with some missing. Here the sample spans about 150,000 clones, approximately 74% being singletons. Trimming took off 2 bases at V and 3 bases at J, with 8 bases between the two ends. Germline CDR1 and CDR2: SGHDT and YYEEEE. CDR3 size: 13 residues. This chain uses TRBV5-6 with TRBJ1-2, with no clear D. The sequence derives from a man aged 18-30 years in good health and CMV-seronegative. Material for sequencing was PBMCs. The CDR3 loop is CASSFNSYYGYTF. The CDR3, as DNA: TGTGCCAGCAGCTTTAACAGTTACTATGGCTACACCTTC. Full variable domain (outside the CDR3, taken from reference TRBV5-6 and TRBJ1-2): DAGVTQSPTHLIKTRGQQVTLRCSPKSGHDTVSWYQQALGQGPQFIFQYYEEEERQRGNFPDRFSGHQFPNYSSELNVNALLLGDSALYLCASSFNSYYGYTFGSGTRLTVV.